This T cell receptor beta chain was captured in a study of regulatory T cells in long-lasting Graves disease. Study at large: Freshly diagnosed Graves' patients had used antithyroid drugs for under 3 months. Study conclusions and caveats: Persistent Graves' cases showed lower TCR diversity than newly diagnosed cases. With persistent disease, TRBV28, TRBJ1-2 and TRBJ2-5 were the favored segments.

For this clonotype: Its antigen is not known.

The germline V gene has CDR1 SGHTA and CDR2 FQGNSA. The V gene end was trimmed by 1 base and the J gene end by 0 bases; junction bases not matched to a gene: 11. This CDR3 has 18 residues. This sample's time point: newly diagnosed GD, antithyroid drugs for less than 3 months. PBMCs provided the RNA from which the TCR library was made. An endocrinology department in Xi'an, China, recruited the patients. Arm-PCR of CDR3 regions and iRepertoire HTBI primers were used to build TCR beta libraries. A single record per CDR3 protein comes from TCRdb applying MiXCR to the multiplex PCR reads. The profile shows approximately 230,000 distinct CDR3 sequences, about 18% of them singletons.

The sample consisted of peripheral blood mononuclear cells (PBMCs), taken at new diagnosis, from a patient treated with antithyroid drugs. The receptor comes from a female donor with Graves disease. The chain is built from TRBV7-2 and TRBJ1-1; TRBD1 matches at 7 bases. CDR3 sequence: CASSLDLLGQQLNTEAFF. CDR3 nucleotides: TGTGCCAGCAGCTTAGATTTGTTGGGACAGCAATTGAACACTGAAGCTTTCTTT.